The 27 T cell receptor beta chains in this list originate from one sample, sequenced in a study of CD8 T cells in ankylosing spondylitis. TCRdb fed the 5' RACE reads into MiXCR, producing one record per CDR3 protein. The sample carries 200,000 to 250,000 distinct CDR3 sequences, about 11% recorded once. Input material: blood, either unsorted or a sorted T cell fraction (not recorded which). The source of these receptors is a male donor with ankylosing spondylitis or in good health (not recorded which).

The chain uses TRBV7-6 and TRBJ2-5; 13 bases line up with TRBD2. The junction had 7 bases not matched to a gene; V was cut back by 4 bases and J by 2 bases. Germline V gene sequence: CDR1 SGHVS, CDR2 FNYEAQ. This CDR3 has 17 amino acids. CDR3 loop: CASSSGLAGVEQETQYF. For the CDR3, the DNA is TGTGCCAGCAGCTCCGGACTAGCGGGGGTGGAGCAAGAGACCCAGTACTTC.

This clonotype was detected ten times or more. The rearrangement joins TRBV20-1 to TRBJ1-1; the D gene is possibly TRBD1 (5 bases). The CDR3 length is 12 residues. V was trimmed by 5 bases and J by 5 bases, leaving 12 bases between them. Germline assignment: CDR1 DFQATT and CDR2 SNEGSKA (reference sequence). CDR3 DNA: TGCAGTGCTCGCAGGGAAAGGACTGAAGCTTTCTTT. Its protein is CSARRERTEAFF.

This clonotype was recorded at least ten times. The chain is built from TRBV9 and TRBJ1-1; no clear D gene. Trimming took 0 bases from V and 3 from J, leaving 9 bases between them. This CDR3 is built from 14 residues. The germline V gene has CDR1 SGDLS and CDR2 YYNGEE. The CDR3 nucleotides read TGTGCCAGCAGCGTAGGAGTCGGGTACACTGAAGCTTTCTTT. It specifies CASSVGVGYTEAFF.

This clonotype was picked up many times. This chain uses TRBV20-1 with TRBJ1-5; D is unclear. Germline-derived CDR1 and CDR2 are DFQATT and SNEGSKA (reference sequence). The CDR3 has 15 residues. V lost 3 bases and J 0 bases, leaving 12 bases between the germline ends. The CDR3, as DNA: TGCAGTGCTAGGGAGTTGGGCAATAGCAATCAGCCCCAGCATTTT. Translating gives CSARELGNSNQPQHF.

This clonotype has ten or more counts. J is TRBJ1-1 and V is TRBV20-1, with a tentative D call TRBD1 (6 bases). The V end was cut by 1 base, the J end by 6 bases, with 15 bases between. The CDR3 sequence is 14 residues long. The germline CDR1 and CDR2 sequences are DFQATT and SNEGSKA (reference sequence). CDR3 region: CSARVAGARSEAFF. CDR3 sequence (DNA): TGCAGTGCTAGAGTTGCGGGGGCCAGGTCTGAAGCTTTCTTT.

A few counts support this clonotype. V and J are TRBV5-1 and TRBJ2-5; possibly TRBD1 for D (6 bases). The V end lost 4 bases, the J end lost 5 bases, and 18 bases lay between the germline ends. The germline V gene has CDR1 SGHRS and CDR2 YFSETQ. The CDR3 covers 15 residues. CDR3 DNA: TGCGCCAGCAGCGTGGACAGCCCCCCTCGGGAGACCCAGTACTTC. Translating it yields CASSVDSPPRETQYF.

This clonotype was observed a handful of times. The chain recombines TRBV20-1 with TRBJ1-2, with D tentatively TRBD1 (5 bases). The CDR3 consists of 14 residues. CDR1 is DFQATT and CDR2 is SNEGSKA in the germline V gene (reference sequence). Trimming shortened V by 6 bases and J by 3 bases, and 17 bases separated the two germline ends. CDR3 in DNA: TGCAGTGCGACCACCCCTAGGGGAGACTATGGCTACACCTTC. It codes for CSATTPRGDYGYTF.

This clonotype has more than one count but fewer than ten. V and J are TRBV3-1 and TRBJ1-5; TRBD1 matches at 8 bases. Germline V CDR1 and CDR2: LGHDT, YNNKEL (reference sequence). The CDR3 is made up of 13 amino acids. The junction had 3 bases not matched to a gene; V was cut back by 5 bases and J by 6 bases. CDR3 in amino acids: CASSRQGSQPQHF. CDR3 bases: TGTGCCAGCAGCAGACAGGGGAGTCAGCCCCAGCATTTT.

This clonotype was counted ten times or more. The chain uses TRBV12-3 or TRBV12-4 and TRBJ2-5; either TRBD1 or TRBD2 may fit D (5 bases each). Trimming removed 3 bases from V and 4 bases from J, with 6 bases in between. This CDR3 has 12 residues. DNA for the CDR3: TGTGCCAGCAGTTTCGGGGCAGAGACCCAGTACTTC. Encoded protein: CASSFGAETQYF.

This clonotype showed up just a few times. This sequence joins TRBV20-1 and TRBJ1-2; 8 bases are shared with TRBD1. The junction had 11 bases not matched to a gene; V was cut back by 2 bases and J by 6 bases. Looked up from germline, CDR1 is DFQATT and CDR2 is SNEGSKA (reference sequence). The CDR3 consists of 15 residues. This CDR3 is CSARPDRGGIDGYTF. For the CDR3, the DNA is TGCAGTGCTAGACCTGACAGGGGAGGAATAGATGGCTACACCTTC.

The chain combines TRBV12-3 or TRBV12-4 with TRBJ2-6, with D perhaps TRBD2 (6 bases). This CDR3 has 14 residues. The germline V and J ends were trimmed by 6 bases and 2 bases, with 8 bases remaining between them. The CDR3: CASRGGTGANVLTF. The CDR3 DNA follows: TGTGCCAGCAGGGGAGGAACTGGGGCCAACGTCCTGACTTTC.

This clonotype was seen only a few times. As DNA, the CDR3 is TGTGCCAGCAGCTTCTACATATCGAACACTGAAGCTTTCTTT. Amino acids: CASSFYISNTEAFF. V usage is TRBV7-9 and J usage is TRBJ1-1; no firm D call. The CDR3 sequence is 14 residues long. Germline loops: CDR1 SEHNR, CDR2 FQNEAQ (reference sequence). V dropped 3 bases and J dropped 1 base, with 9 bases sitting between them.

This chain connects TRBV5-1 to TRBJ2-1; D not resolved. The CDR3 has 12 amino acids. Germline-derived CDR1 and CDR2 are SGHRS and YFSETQ. V was shortened by 7 bases and J by 6 bases, with 11 bases between the two germline ends. The CDR3 nucleotides are TGCGCCAGCGGAACTTGGCGCAATGAGCAGTTCTTC. Translating it yields CASGTWRNEQFF.

Many counts were recorded for this clonotype. This chain connects TRBV10-3 to TRBJ2-6, with TRBD1 matching over 9 bases. The CDR3 runs to 18 residues. The trim removed 3 bases at V and 4 bases at J, leaving 10 bases unmatched. Germline V gene lookup returns CDR1 ENHRY and CDR2 SYGVKD. CDR3 bases: TGTGCCATCAGTGACCCGTCCCGGGACAGGGTCGGGGCCAACGTCCTGACTTTC. This encodes CAISDPSRDRVGANVLTF.

This clonotype occurred many times. This chain uses TRBV5-1 with TRBJ1-1, with D maybe TRBD1 (6 bases). V lost 5 bases and J lost 0, with 11 bases in between. The CDR3 is made up of 14 amino acids. The germline V gene has CDR1 SGHRS and CDR2 YFSETQ. The CDR3 reads CASRRTVMNTEAFF. DNA of the CDR3: TGCGCCAGCAGAAGGACAGTTATGAACACTGAAGCTTTCTTT. The full variable domain, completed using reference TRBV5-1 and TRBJ1-1, is KAGVTQTPRYLIKTRGQQVTLSCSPISGHRSVSWYQQTPGQGLQFLFEYFSETQRNKGNFPGRFSGRQFSNSRSEMNVSTLELGDSALYLCASRRTVMNTEAFFGQGTRLTVV.

This clonotype has only a few counts. The J gene is TRBJ2-5, the V gene TRBV2; 8 positions match TRBD2. With 3 bases clipped from V and 4 bases from J, the junction kept 4 bases outside the gene matches. CDR1 SNHLY and CDR2 FYNNEI come from the germline V gene. The CDR3 is 14 residues long. The CDR3 sequence is CASSDAGGRETQYF. Here the CDR3 DNA reads TGTGCCAGCAGTGACGCGGGGGGCAGAGAGACCCAGTACTTC.

This clonotype has ten or more counts. This chain joins TRBV25-1 and TRBJ1-5; D is perhaps TRBD1 (5 bases). The V end was cut by 8 bases, the J end by 2 bases, with 13 bases between. This CDR3 is 14 amino acids long. CDR1 is MGHDK, CDR2 SYGVNS, per germline. CDR3 region: CASQLGGRNQPQHF. The CDR3 DNA sequence: TGTGCCAGCCAGCTGGGGGGTCGCAATCAGCCCCAGCATTTT.

This clonotype was observed at least ten times. This chain joins TRBV5-1 and TRBJ2-7; D is unclear. CDR1 and CDR2 from the germline V gene are SGHRS and YFSETQ. The CDR3 is made up of 13 amino acids. Trimming left V 0 bases short and J 4 bases short, with 8 bases between. CDR3: CASSLGEQYEQYF. CDR3 nucleotide sequence: TGCGCCAGCAGCTTGGGTGAACAGTACGAGCAGTACTTC.

The V and J genes are TRBV7-3 and TRBJ2-1; 7 bases agree with TRBD2. The germline CDR1 and CDR2 sequences are SGHTA and FQGTGA. The V gene end was trimmed by 5 bases and the J gene end by 5 bases; junction bases not matched to a gene: 6. This CDR3 has 14 amino acids. In DNA form, the CDR3 reads TGTGCCAGCAGCCCACTAGCGCCGGACAATGAGCAGTTCTTC. This codes for CASSPLAPDNEQFF.

This chain connects TRBV27 to TRBJ1-2, with a possible D match to TRBD1 (6 bases). The CDR3 is 14 residues long. V dropped 0 bases and J dropped 6 bases, with 11 bases sitting between them. CDR1 is MNHEY, CDR2 SMNVEV, per germline (reference sequence). The CDR3 nucleotides are TGTGCCAGCAGTTTATCGGGGGCAGAGGATGGCTACACCTTC. Protein product: CASSLSGAEDGYTF.

This clonotype has a handful of counts. The gene calls are TRBV20-1 and TRBJ1-1, with D possibly being TRBD1 (6 bases). Germline loops: CDR1 DFQATT, CDR2 SNEGSKA (reference sequence). This CDR3 contains 14 residues. V was shortened by 6 bases and J by 5 bases, with 19 bases between the two germline ends. The CDR3 is CSALRGGGATEAFF. CDR3 in DNA: TGCAGTGCCCTTAGGGGGGGGGGCGCGACTGAAGCTTTCTTT.

V and J are TRBV24-1 and TRBJ2-1; 9 bases are shared with TRBD1. In germline, CDR1 is KGHDR, CDR2 SFDVKD. The junction had 7 bases not matched to a gene; V was cut back by 6 bases and J by 5 bases. The CDR3 runs to 15 residues. The CDR3 region has the DNA TGTGCCACCAGTTCTTACGGGACAGGGAACAATGAGCAGTTCTTC. This sequence encodes CATSSYGTGNNEQFF.

The chain uses TRBV7-6 and TRBJ2-2, with D unresolved. This CDR3 has 16 amino acids. V was trimmed by 4 bases and J by 0 bases, leaving 12 bases between them. Germline CDR1 is SGHVS and CDR2 is FNYEAQ. The CDR3 loop reads CASSSWFPANTGELFF. Written as DNA, the CDR3 is TGTGCCAGCAGCTCGTGGTTTCCCGCGAACACCGGGGAGCTGTTTTTT.

This clonotype was observed at least ten times. The V call is TRBV29-1, the J call TRBJ2-5; D is perhaps TRBD1 or TRBD2 (5 bases each). Trimming removed 4 bases from V and 1 base from J, with 7 bases in between. CDR3 length: 12 amino acids. Germline V gene data show CDR1 as SQVTM and CDR2 as ANQGSEA. Here the CDR3 DNA reads TGCAGCGTTGGGGGACCCCAAGAGACCCAGTACTTC. Its protein is CSVGGPQETQYF.

This clonotype was counted many times. This rearrangement joins TRBV12-3 or TRBV12-4 to TRBJ2-5; TRBD2 is a possible D gene (6 bases). The CDR3 is 16 residues long. V was clipped by 6 bases and J by 2 bases, with 19 bases between them. The CDR3: CASRKGFSGAQETQYF. The CDR3 DNA is TGTGCCAGCAGAAAGGGATTTAGCGGAGCACAAGAGACCCAGTACTTC.

This clonotype has a count of ten or more. This chain connects TRBV20-1 to TRBJ2-7; D gene uncertain. V lost 5 bases, J lost 6 bases, and 11 bases lay in between. The CDR3 consists of 11 residues. Germline CDR1 reads DFQATT; CDR2 reads SNEGSKA (reference sequence). CDR3 nucleotide sequence: TGCAGTGCTCCGGTTCCCTCCGAGCAGTACTTC. The encoded protein is CSAPVPSEQYF.

The V gene is TRBV25-1, the J gene TRBJ1-6, with 7 bases matching TRBD1. V lost 8 bases to trimming and J lost 3 bases; unmatched junction nucleotides: 10. The CDR3 consists of 16 residues. From germline, CDR1 is MGHDK and CDR2 SYGVNS. The CDR3 loop is CASAEYGTDYNSPLHF. CDR3 bases: TGTGCCAGCGCCGAATACGGGACAGACTATAATTCACCCCTCCACTTT.